These 21 T cell receptor beta chains were sequenced from one sample in a study of blood T cell repertoires in COVID-19. TCRdb keeps only in-frame clones here, not all; method: immunoSEQ multiplex PCR. Of over 85,000 clones listed, more than 75% are singletons. Input material: peripheral blood. Every receptor here comes from a woman older than 75 with active COVID-19.

The chain is built from TRBV4-2 and TRBJ1-5; D gene unclear. This CDR3 has 15 residues. In germline, CDR1 is LGHNA, CDR2 YNFKEQ. V gave up 1 base and J gave up 7 bases, with 14 bases separating them. Written as DNA, the CDR3 is TGTGCCAGCAGCCAAGGGTCAGACTCGAGGCAGCCCCAGCATTTT. It codes for CASSQGSDSRQPQHF.

V is TRBV5-1 and J is TRBJ1-6; no firm D call. The germline gives CDR1 SGHRS, CDR2 YFSETQ. The CDR3 is made up of 14 amino acids. The V end was cut by 7 bases, the J end by 7 bases, with 15 bases between. The CDR3 is CASATSTENSPLHF. The CDR3 coding sequence is TGCGCCAGCGCAACCTCAACAGAGAATTCACCCCTCCACTTT.

The rearrangement uses TRBV5-8 and TRBJ2-7, with a tentative D call TRBD1 (5 bases). CDR1 and CDR2 (germline): SGHTS, YDEGEE. The CDR3 runs to 14 residues. V was clipped by 3 bases and J by 1 base, with 11 bases between them. The CDR3: CASSYTTDSYEQYF. The CDR3, as DNA: TGTGCCAGCAGCTACACGACAGATTCCTACGAGCAGTACTTC.

The rearrangement joins TRBV28 to TRBJ2-1; D might be TRBD2 (5 bases). The V gene's germline CDR1 is MDHEN and CDR2 SYDVKM. Trimming left V 5 bases short and J 3 bases short, with 14 bases between. The CDR3 has 15 residues. The CDR3 DNA reads TGTGCCAGCAGTGCCCCCGGGCGGGTCTACAATGAGCAGTTCTTC. It encodes CASSAPGRVYNEQFF.

Worth noting for this clone: One end of the junction is discordant with germline, which a read error may explain. The V call is TRBV28, the J call TRBJ1-1; D is ambiguous. Germline-derived CDR1 and CDR2 are MDHEN and SYDVKM. The CDR3 is 12 amino acids. This CDR3 reads CASNSGMPVVLF. CDR3 in DNA: TGTGCCAGCAACTCCGGGATGCCGGTGGTACTCTTT.

The chain carries TRBV7-2 and TRBJ1-5; D might be TRBD1 (5 bases). Germline CDR1 reads SGHTA; CDR2 reads FQGNSA. The CDR3 is 15 amino acids. Deletions cut 2 bases from V and 5 bases from J, with 13 bases between. The CDR3 region is CASSLSGGTDQPQHF. The CDR3 nucleotides read TGTGCCAGCAGCTTATCGGGAGGGACGGATCAGCCCCAGCATTTT. The full variable domain, its missing parts supplied by reference TRBV7-2 and TRBJ1-5, is GAGVSQSPSNKVTEKGKDVELRCDPISGHTALYWYRQSLGQGLEFLIYFQGNSAPDKSGLPSDRFSAERTGGSVSTLTIQRTQQEDSAVYLCASSLSGGTDQPQHFGDGTRLSIL.

The V and J genes are TRBV18 and TRBJ1-3; weak D call: TRBD1 (5 bases). This CDR3 has 14 residues. CDR1 and CDR2 (germline): KGHSH, LQKENI. Trimming took off 3 bases at V and 1 base at J, with 7 bases between the two ends. Written as DNA, the CDR3 is TGTGCCAGCTCACCGGCAGGGTCTGGAAACACCATATATTTT. It translates to CASSPAGSGNTIYF.

The chain links TRBV5-8 to TRBJ1-2; D gene unclear. Trimming stripped 1 base from V and 5 bases from J, with 9 bases between. The CDR3 has 13 amino acids. Germline V gene lookup returns CDR1 SGHTS and CDR2 YDEGEE. The CDR3 DNA is TGTGCCAGCAGCTTGAGCGGAGGTTATGGCTACACCTTC. Encoded protein: CASSLSGGYGYTF.

The chain uses TRBV28 and TRBJ1-4; TRBD1 is a possible D gene (5 bases). The CDR3 has 13 residues. Trimming left V 9 bases short and J 4 bases short, with 12 bases between. Germline loops: CDR1 MDHEN, CDR2 SYDVKM. The CDR3 spells CASMGGGNEKLFF. The DNA for the CDR3 is TGTGCCAGTATGGGGGGGGGTAATGAAAAACTGTTTTTT.

The chain combines TRBV5-1 with TRBJ2-5; D gene uncertain. The V gene's germline CDR1 is SGHRS and CDR2 YFSETQ. The V and J ends lost 3 bases and 1 base respectively, with 4 bases between them. The CDR3 extends over 12 amino acids. DNA for the CDR3: TGCGCCAGCAGCTGGCCCCAAGAGACCCAGTACTTC. Encoded protein: CASSWPQETQYF.

V usage is TRBV12-5 and J usage is TRBJ2-5; TRBD1 matches 7 bases. Trimming removed 1 base from V and 1 base from J; junction bases left unmatched: 0. Germline V gene sequence: CDR1 LGHNT, CDR2 FRNRAP. The CDR3 has 14 amino acids. The CDR3 DNA reads as TGTGCTAGTGGTTTGGGGGACAGCCAAGAGACCCAGTACTTC. Its protein is CASGLGDSQETQYF.

CDR3 sequence: CATSNQMNTEAFF. The DNA for the CDR3 is TGTGCCACCAGTAACCAGATGAACACTGAAGCTTTCTTT. The chain couples TRBV24-1 to TRBJ1-1; no firm D call. The CDR3 has 13 residues. Per germline, CDR1 KGHDR and CDR2 SFDVKD. Trimming removed 6 bases at V and 0 bases at J, with 7 bases between.

This clone was seen more than once but under ten times. The chain carries TRBV5-5 and TRBJ2-7; D ambiguous. Trimming shortened V by 5 bases and J by 3 bases, and 6 bases separated the two germline ends. Germline-derived CDR1 and CDR2 are SGHKS and YYEKEE (reference sequence). There are 11 residues in the CDR3. The CDR3 bases are TGTGCCAGCAGTCTTTACTACGAGCAGTACTTC. It codes for CASSLYYEQYF.

The CDR3 loop reads CASSTDRGRWETQYF. For the CDR3, the DNA is TGTGCCAGCTCAACCGACAGGGGGCGCTGGGAGACCCAGTACTTC. The chain is built from TRBV18 and TRBJ2-5, with 10 bases fitting TRBD1. The germline CDR1 and CDR2 sequences are KGHSH and LQKENI. The CDR3 consists of 15 residues. After removal of 5 bases from V and 5 bases from J, the junction contained 8 bases not matched to a gene.

The chain links TRBV28 to TRBJ2-4; the D gene is possibly TRBD2 (7 bases). The length of the CDR3 is 17 residues. Trimming took 7 bases from V and 2 from J, leaving 21 bases between them. CDR1 is MDHEN, CDR2 SYDVKM, per germline. The CDR3 DNA sequence: TGTGCCAGCACCACTTATCAGGGGAGCGGGACCAAAAACATTCAGTACTTC. Translated: CASTTYQGSGTKNIQYF.

The V gene is TRBV6-5, the J gene TRBJ1-5, with D perhaps matching TRBD1 (5 bases). Germline CDR1 reads MNHEY; CDR2 reads SVGAGI. CDR3 length: 15 amino acids. V lost 6 bases and J lost 2, with 14 bases in between. The CDR3 protein is CASSPAGGGNQPQHF. The CDR3 DNA reads TGTGCCAGCAGCCCCGCTGGAGGGGGCAATCAGCCCCAGCATTTT.

The CDR3 reads CASSYWTARNTEAFF. DNA of the CDR3: TGTGCCAGCAGTTACTGGACAGCTCGTAACACTGAAGCTTTCTTT. The rearrangement uses TRBV6-6 and TRBJ1-1; D is perhaps TRBD1 (6 bases). CDR1 and CDR2 (germline): MNHNY, SVGAGI (reference sequence). The CDR3 extends over 15 amino acids. V lost 1 base and J lost 2, with 11 bases in between.

The gene calls are TRBV7-6 and TRBJ1-4; 7 nucleotides match TRBD1. Per germline, CDR1 SGHVS and CDR2 FNYEAQ. The length of the CDR3 is 15 residues. J was trimmed by 7 bases and V by 5 bases; bases with no gene match: 10. The CDR3 DNA reads as TGTGCCAGCAGCCCAGGGGACAGAGGGTTTGAAAAACTGTTTTTT. Translated, it gives CASSPGDRGFEKLFF. Combining the CDR3 with reference TRBV7-6 and TRBJ1-4 gives the whole variable domain GAGVSQSPRYKVTKRGQDVALRCDPISGHVSLYWYRQALGQGPEFLTYFNYEAQQDKSGLPNDRFSAERPEGSISTLTIQRTEQRDSAMYRCASSPGDRGFEKLFFGSGTQLSVL.

This clone was counted only a few times. This chain uses TRBV28 with TRBJ2-7; TRBD1 matches at 8 bases. Trimming removed 6 bases from V and 9 bases from J; junction bases left unmatched: 10. The CDR3 is made up of 13 amino acids. CDR1 MDHEN and CDR2 SYDVKM come from the germline V gene. CDR3 sequence reads: CASRPGQASRQYF. Here the CDR3 DNA reads TGTGCCAGCAGACCGGGACAGGCCTCGAGGCAGTACTTC. Full variable domain (missing parts from reference TRBV28 and TRBJ2-7): DVKVTQSSRYLVKRTGEKVFLECVQDMDHENMFWYRQDPGLGLRLIYFSYDVKMKEKGDIPEGYSVSREKKERFSLILESASTNQTSMYLCASRPGQASRQYFGPGTRLTVT.

V is TRBV9 and J is TRBJ2-1; 12 bases fit TRBD2. Germline-derived CDR1 and CDR2 are SGDLS and YYNGEE. This CDR3 region has 15 residues. The trim removed 4 bases at V and 8 bases at J, leaving 7 bases unmatched. CDR3 sequence (DNA): TGTGCCAGCAGCCTCCTAGCGGGAGGGCCCTATGAGCAGTTCTTC. Its translation is CASSLLAGGPYEQFF.

The chain has TRBV7-2 and TRBJ2-7, with D perhaps TRBD2 (5 bases). Germline CDR1 SGHTA, CDR2 FQGNSA. Deletions cut 5 bases from V and 5 bases from J, with 16 bases between. CDR3 length: 14 amino acids. CDR3: CASSPTRRPHEQYF. CDR3 sequence (DNA): TGTGCCAGCAGCCCCACTAGAAGACCCCACGAGCAGTACTTC.